The T cell receptor beta chain described here comes from a study of blood T cell repertoires in COVID-19 (TCRdb year 2020). Regarding the research as a whole: Samples covering the acute and convalescent phases of COVID-19 were provided by collaborators in the United States, Italy and Spain. Samples came from the ongoing ImmuneRACE study (first 160 participants) plus 1,254 subjects from 6 global collaborators. A freely available public database, intended as a resource for researchers studying the immune response to SARS-CoV-2, is where the repertoires were released. The dataset comprised deeply sampled blood TCRbeta repertoires from subjects exposed to, actively infected with, or recovered from COVID-19. Nearly every sample came with metadata listing a de-identified subject ID, COVID-19 status, age in years and sex. The prospective study material was composed of cDNA or gDNA derived from T cells, B-cell-depleted T cells, or PBMCs. Where available, HLA class I and class II types were obtained from metadata supplied by the sample provider rather than from assay-based typing. General conclusions and limits of the study: The quantity of clinical and demographic metadata differed by source and by participant and was supplied without curation.

Whole blood was collected in K2EDTA tubes by collaborating institutions according to the institutions' own protocols. For TCRbeta analysis, collaborators shipped samples in one of three forms: frozen whole blood, isolated PBMCs, or DNA extracted from either of those sample types. From the germline V gene, CDR1 is SGHTA and CDR2 is FQGTGA. Its CDR3 holds 14 amino acids, cysteine through phenylalanine. Solely the CDR3 DNA is kept, with 42 bases framed from the first base. Compared with germline, V lacks 0 bases and J lacks 6 bases; bases without a gene match: 4. The immunoSEQ Assay, a bias-controlled multiplex PCR, was used to amplify TCRbeta CDR3 regions from genomic DNA. The authors' analysis ran thus. The number of nucleated cells in each sample was estimated by amplification of reference gene primers within the assay. Sequence reads were collapsed and filtered to measure the absolute abundance of every unique TCRbeta CDR3 rearrangement. For each sample, productive Simpson clonality was calculated by taking the square root of Simpson's diversity index across productive rearrangements. Here the immuneACCESS table is served through TCRdb, limited to in-frame sequences with V and J called. Missing clones are a known gap in these copies; in checked studies unresolved V genes cover under half, and the rest lacks a known reason. V, J and clone size were drawn from that table, and D and trimming were deduced from the DNA. This sample holds 250,000 to 350,000 clones; roughly 90% were observed only once. More than 0.75% of the sample comes from the top ten.

This clone has just one count. What this receptor recognizes is not known. No base quality information exists; no much larger clone differs at one position. The chain joins TRBV7-3 to TRBJ1-1; 7 bases in the junction line up with TRBD1. Sequenced material: peripheral blood. The sequence derives from a man younger than 45 with acute or convalescent COVID-19. The nucleotides are TGTGCCAGCAGCTTAACCCGAACAGGGGCTGAAGCTTTCTTT. Translated, it gives CASSLTRTGAEAFF.